Presented here are 12 T cell receptor beta chains from one specimen sequenced in a study of T cells in Graves' hyperthyroidism and ophthalmopathy. Amplified TCR beta CDR3 regions derived from RNA transcripts. RT-PCR in the first round (using the HTBI primer set) targeted the TCR CDR3. TCRdb redid the calling of the multiplex PCR reads with MiXCR, one entry per CDR3 protein. The sample holds a few hundred thousand distinct CDR3 sequences, 25% seen once. Specimen: blood. Receptors were obtained from a man aged 45 to 65 with Graves' hyperthyroidism.

This clonotype was detected ten times or more. The chain joins TRBV6-2 or TRBV6-3 to TRBJ2-3; TRBD2 matches 11 bases. CDR3 length: 16 residues. Germline V lookup: CDR1 MNHEY, CDR2 SVGEGT. Unmatched junction bases numbered 9, after V lost 5 bases and J lost 5 bases. The CDR3 here is CASSELAGVRVDTQYF. As DNA, the CDR3 is TGTGCCAGCAGTGAACTAGCGGGAGTGCGCGTAGATACGCAGTATTTT.

This clonotype was seen many times. J is TRBJ2-3 and V is TRBV6-1; D remains unclear. The CDR3 length is 14 residues. V lost 6 bases, J lost 5 bases, and 15 bases lay in between. Germline CDR1 MNHNS, CDR2 SASEGT. CDR3 protein: CASSQRRRGDTQYF. Written as DNA, the CDR3 is TGTGCCAGCAGCCAAAGGAGACGCGGAGATACGCAGTATTTT.

This clonotype turned up a few times. The chain carries TRBV11-2 and TRBJ2-5; D is perhaps TRBD1 (5 bases). Germline CDR1 SGHAT, CDR2 FQNNGV. Trimming removed 0 bases from V and 2 bases from J, with 7 bases in between. The CDR3 length is 14 residues. The CDR3 here is CASSLDHRQETQYF. Here the CDR3 DNA reads TGTGCCAGCAGCTTAGATCACAGGCAAGAGACCCAGTACTTC.

At least ten counts were recorded for this clonotype. V is TRBV27 and J is TRBJ2-5, with 7 bases lining up with TRBD2. Germline loops: CDR1 MNHEY, CDR2 SMNVEV (reference sequence). Trimming took 3 bases from V and 3 from J; bases not matched to a gene: 4. The CDR3 consists of 14 residues. The CDR3, as DNA: TGTGCCAGCAGTTTGAGGCTAGCGGAAGAGACCCAGTACTTC. Its translation: CASSLRLAEETQYF.

The sample holds one count of this clonotype. Mismatch with germline at one junction end may stem from a read error. The chain employs TRBV28 and TRBJ1-1, with D maybe TRBD1 (5 bases). The germline V gene has CDR1 MDHEN and CDR2 SYDVKM. There are 15 residues in the CDR3. In DNA form, the CDR3 reads TGCGCCAGCAGCCCCCCCGGGGGGGGTAGCACTGAAGCTTTCTTT. It is translated as CASSPPGGGSTEAFF.

This clonotype was counted between two and nine times. The gene calls are TRBV27 and TRBJ2-3; TRBD2 is a possible D gene (6 bases). Germline CDR1 is MNHEY and CDR2 is SMNVEV (reference sequence). This CDR3 region has 14 residues. Trimming took 5 bases from V and 1 from J, leaving 10 bases between them. CDR3 amino acids: CASSNKRGTDTQYF. DNA of the CDR3: TGTGCCAGCAGTAATAAGCGGGGCACAGATACGCAGTATTTT.

This clonotype occurred a few times. This chain links TRBV6-1 with TRBJ2-7, with D possibly being TRBD2 (6 bases). The CDR3 covers 14 residues. Germline loops: CDR1 MNHNS, CDR2 SASEGT. Trimming cost V 7 bases and J 3 bases, with 16 bases left between them. The chain's CDR3 is CASTTSGSNYEQYF. CDR3 bases: TGTGCCAGCACGACGAGCGGGTCCAACTACGAGCAGTACTTC.

This clonotype was detected only a few times. This chain connects TRBV29-1 to TRBJ2-3; D is ambiguous. Germline V gene lookup returns CDR1 SQVTM and CDR2 ANQGSEA. The CDR3 has 12 residues. V was shortened by 6 bases and J by 6 bases, with 13 bases between the two germline ends. CDR3 protein: CSVQISPDTQYF. As DNA, the CDR3 is TGCAGCGTGCAGATTAGCCCGGATACGCAGTATTTT.

This clonotype turned up a few times. The chain combines TRBV10-2 with TRBJ2-7, with 10 bases identical to TRBD2. Germline V gene lookup returns CDR1 WSHSY and CDR2 SAAADI. The CDR3 extends over 16 amino acids. V gave up 7 bases and J gave up 2 bases; unmatched junction bases: 11. CDR3 sequence (DNA): TGCGCCAGCATCGGGCGCACTAGCGGGGTTCCCTACGAGCAGTACTTC. Encoded protein: CASIGRTSGVPYEQYF.

There are a few counts of this clonotype. The chain has TRBV28 and TRBJ2-2; 11 nucleotides align to TRBD2. The CDR3 sequence is 17 residues long. J was trimmed by 5 bases and V by 2 bases; bases with no gene match: 7. The V gene's germline CDR1 is MDHEN and CDR2 SYDVKM. CDR3 nucleotide sequence: TGTGCCAGCAGTTTAACCCCACTAGCGGGAGAAACCGGGGAGCTGTTTTTT. Translation: CASSLTPLAGETGELFF.

The chain recombines TRBV9 with TRBJ2-1; TRBD2 matches at 12 bases. The CDR3 consists of 18 residues. Germline V gene lookup returns CDR1 SGDLS and CDR2 YYNGEE. V was pared by 0 bases and J by 4 bases, with 8 bases of the junction left unmatched. The CDR3 region has the DNA TGTGCCAGCAGCGTAGGACTAGCGGGAGTAATGCTGTACAATGAGCAGTTCTTC. Protein sequence: CASSVGLAGVMLYNEQFF.

A word on this clonotype: A single base separates this from a much larger clone, so it may be a read error. The chain couples TRBV20-1 to TRBJ2-7; D may correspond to TRBD1 or TRBD2 (5 bases each). V gave up 5 bases and J gave up 7 bases, with 15 bases separating them. The germline V gene encodes CDR1 DFQATT and CDR2 SNEGSKA (reference sequence). This CDR3 has 12 residues. The chain's CDR3 is CSAYPGRNEQYF. For the CDR3, the DNA is TGCAGTGCTTACCCGGGACGAAATGAGCAGTACTTC.